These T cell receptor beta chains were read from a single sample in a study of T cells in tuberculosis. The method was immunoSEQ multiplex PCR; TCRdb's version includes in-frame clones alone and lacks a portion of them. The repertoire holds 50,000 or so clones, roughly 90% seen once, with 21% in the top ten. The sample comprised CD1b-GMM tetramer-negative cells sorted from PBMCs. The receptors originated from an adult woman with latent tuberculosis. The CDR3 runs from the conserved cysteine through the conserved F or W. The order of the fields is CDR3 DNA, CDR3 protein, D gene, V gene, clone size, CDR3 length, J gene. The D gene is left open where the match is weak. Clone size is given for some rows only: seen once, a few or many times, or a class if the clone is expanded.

TGCGCCAGCAGCCAGCGGGACAGGGATTACGAGCAGTACTTC,CASSQRDRDYEQYF,TRBD1,TRBV4-1,-,14,TRBJ2-7
TGTGCCTGGAGCGGATACAGGGGGATTGAAGCTTTCTTT,CAWSGYRGIEAFF,TRBD1,TRBV30,-,13,TRBJ1-1
TGTGCCAGCGGGGCAGGACCTGGAAACACCATATATTTT,CASGAGPGNTIYF,-,TRBV2,-,13,TRBJ1-3
TGTGCCAGCAGCTTGGGGGGTGGACAGGGGATCAGTTATGGCTACACCTTC,CASSLGGGQGISYGYTF,TRBD1,TRBV5-6,once,17,TRBJ1-2
TGTGCCAGCAGTGAACGGGTTGTCGGGACAGGGCAAGAGACCCAGTACTTC,CASSERVVGTGQETQYF,TRBD1,TRBV25-1,-,17,TRBJ2-5
TGCGCCAGCAGCCAGGTAGCGGGAGGGGTAGAGACCCAGTACTTC,CASSQVAGGVETQYF,TRBD2,TRBV4-1,-,15,TRBJ2-5
TGTGCCAGCAGCGCACGACAGGGGATAACCGGGGAGCTGTTTTTT,CASSARQGITGELFF,TRBD1,TRBV9,-,15,TRBJ2-2
TGTGCCTGGGGAAGAGACAGGACGCGCGGCTACACCTTC,CAWGRDRTRGYTF,-,TRBV30,-,13,TRBJ1-2
TGTGCCAGCCAAGAACAGAAGGCACCCTACGAGCAGTACTTC,CASQEQKAPYEQYF,-,TRBV21-1,-,14,TRBJ2-7
TGTGCCAGCAGAGGGGACAGGGACAATCAGCCCCAGCATTTT,CASRGDRDNQPQHF,TRBD1,TRBV2,-,14,TRBJ1-5
TGCGCCAGCAGCCAAGTGCCCTGGACAGCCCGAGGCACCGGGGAGCTGTTTTTT,CASSQVPWTARGTGELFF,-,TRBV4-3,-,18,TRBJ2-2
TGTGCCAGCAGGGGGACAGGGGGCTTCAATCAGCCCCAGCATTTT,CASRGTGGFNQPQHF,TRBD1,TRBV6-5,-,15,TRBJ1-5
TGTGCCAGCAGCCAGGGGCAGGGTTGGAATCAGCCCCAGCATTTT,CASSQGQGWNQPQHF,-,TRBV7-2,-,15,TRBJ1-5
TGTGCCACCGGTTTCAGCCCGGGAGGGCCTTATGAGCAGTTCTTC,CATGFSPGGPYEQFF,TRBD2,TRBV18,-,15,TRBJ2-1
TGTGCCAGCAGGGGAAATAGGGGCGCAACTAATGAAAAACTGTTTTTT,CASRGNRGATNEKLFF,-,TRBV28,-,16,TRBJ1-4
TGTGCCTGGAGTGGGGCAGGGGGATATGAAAAACTGTTTTTT,CAWSGAGGYEKLFF,TRBD1,TRBV30,-,14,TRBJ1-4
TGTGCCAGTAGCCGAAAAGACAGGGTAAATTCACCCCTCCACTTT,CASSRKDRVNSPLHF,TRBD1,TRBV19,-,15,TRBJ1-6
TGCGCCAGCAGTCAATTCACTAGCGGGTACACAGATACGCAGTATTTT,CASSQFTSGYTDTQYF,TRBD2,TRBV4-1,-,16,TRBJ2-3
TGTGCCACCTCGGGGCTAGCGGTCACCGGGGAGCTGTTTTTT,CATSGLAVTGELFF,TRBD2,TRBV10-3,-,14,TRBJ2-2
TGTGCCAGCAGCTTGCCCCCAGGGCAAGGCTACACCTTC,CASSLPPGQGYTF,-,TRBV5-8,-,13,TRBJ1-2
TGTGCCAGCAGCTTACTTCCGACTAGCGGGGGGGCCGTTGAGCAGTTCTTC,CASSLLPTSGGAVEQFF,TRBD2,TRBV7-2,-,17,TRBJ2-1
TGTGCCAGCAGCTTGTCAAACAGTGGGGGGGGAGAGACCCAGTACTTC,CASSLSNSGGGETQYF,TRBD2,TRBV5-4,-,16,TRBJ2-5
TGTGCCAGCAGCTTAGGGGGCCCAGGGGCCAACGTCCTGACTTTC,CASSLGGPGANVLTF,-,TRBV7-3,-,15,TRBJ2-6